Listed below are T cell receptor beta chains from one sample, sequenced in a study of spatial heterogeneity in lung cancer. TCRdb analysed the 5' RACE reads with MiXCR anew, one entry per CDR3 protein. The profile shows approximately 17,000 distinct CDR3 sequences, about 18% of them singletons. The material was PBMCs, obtained at follow-up. The receptors stem from a male donor with early-stage non-small cell lung cancer. Each CDR3 is given with its conserved first and last residue. A D gene is named only where the DNA matches it firmly. The size of a clone is reported for some rows only, either as once, few or many, or as a class for expanded clones.

j_gene,d_gene,abundance,v_gene,CDR3aa,CDR3nt
TRBJ2-5,TRBD2,medium-sized,TRBV20-1,CSASGLADNQETQYF,TGCAGTGCTTCCGGACTAGCGGATAACCAAGAGACCCAGTACTTC
TRBJ2-3,NA,NA,TRBV7-3,CASSTSTGGTDTQYF,TGTGCCAGCAGTACCTCGACTGGAGGCACAGATACGCAGTATTTT
TRBJ2-3,NA,NA,TRBV12-3/TRBV12-4,CASSSGAETDTQYF,TGTGCCAGCAGTTCCGGGGCAGAAACAGATACGCAGTATTTT
TRBJ2-6,NA,medium-sized,TRBV5-1,CASSPRTDLANVLTF,TGCGCCAGCAGCCCGAGGACAGACCTGGCCAACGTCCTGACTTTC
TRBJ2-7,TRBD2,medium-sized,TRBV7-2,CASSSGGILNEQYF,TGTGCCAGCAGCTCCGGGGGGATTCTCAACGAGCAGTACTTC
TRBJ2-7,TRBD1,NA,TRBV7-2,CASSFTQGAKQYF,TGTGCCAGCAGCTTTACACAGGGGGCGAAGCAGTACTTC
TRBJ1-4,NA,NA,TRBV12-3/TRBV12-4,CASSSGTTEKLFF,TGTGCCAGCAGTTCCGGGACGACCGAAAAACTGTTTTTT
TRBJ1-1,TRBD1,few,TRBV28,CARSDRGLNTEAFF,TGTGCCAGATCGGACAGGGGATTGAACACTGAAGCTTTCTTT
TRBJ2-3,NA,NA,TRBV24-1,CATSEQQGGTQYF,TGTGCCACCAGTGAACAACAGGGAGGTACGCAGTATTTT
TRBJ2-1,TRBD2,many,TRBV5-1,CASSFQHTSGGGNEQFF,TGCGCCAGCAGCTTCCAACACACTAGCGGGGGAGGGAATGAGCAGTTCTTC
TRBJ2-5,NA,NA,TRBV29-1,CSVEEEIQYF,TGCAGCGTTGAAGAAGAGATCCAGTACTTC
TRBJ2-5,NA,NA,TRBV7-2,CASSSEGGETQYF,TGTGCCAGCAGCTCCGAAGGGGGGGAGACCCAGTACTTC
TRBJ2-1,TRBD2,few,TRBV24-1,CATSDQSGGNYEQFF,TGTGCCACCAGTGATCAAAGCGGGGGGAACTATGAGCAGTTCTTC
TRBJ2-1,NA,NA,TRBV7-2,CASSLAWGSSYNEQFF,TGTGCCAGCAGCTTAGCGTGGGGGAGCTCCTACAATGAGCAGTTCTTC
TRBJ2-7,NA,NA,TRBV5-1,CASKTGTYSYEQYF,TGCGCCAGCAAAACAGGGACTTATTCCTACGAGCAGTACTTC
TRBJ2-5,NA,few,TRBV5-4,CASSLAGAQETQYF,TGTGCCAGCAGCTTGGCTGGGGCCCAAGAGACCCAGTACTTC
TRBJ1-4,TRBD1,NA,TRBV20-1,CSARDQGGQTNEKLFF,TGCAGTGCTAGGGACCAGGGGGGCCAGACTAATGAAAAACTGTTTTTT
TRBJ2-5,NA,many,TRBV18,CASSPQATRGTQYF,TGTGCCAGCTCACCTCAAGCCACCCGTGGGACCCAGTACTTC
TRBJ1-6,NA,NA,TRBV20-1,CSASHRRNSPLHF,TGCAGTGCTTCGCACAGGAGGAATTCACCCCTCCACTTT
TRBJ2-7,NA,many,TRBV5-4,CASSRGSGYEQYF,TGTGCCAGCTCCCGGGGCAGTGGCTACGAGCAGTACTTC
TRBJ2-3,TRBD2,many,TRBV19,CASSIRGGAGDTQYF,TGTGCCAGTAGTATACGCGGGGGGGCCGGAGATACGCAGTATTTT
TRBJ1-5,NA,few,TRBV20-1,CSAPTIGNQPQHF,TGCAGTGCCCCCACTATCGGAAATCAGCCCCAGCATTTT
TRBJ2-5,NA,NA,TRBV29-1,CSVAPLGAETQYF,TGCAGCGTGGCCCCTCTAGGGGCGGAGACCCAGTACTTC
TRBJ1-2,NA,medium-sized,TRBV27,CASSLNPGIYGYTF,TGTGCCAGCAGTTTAAACCCAGGGATCTATGGCTACACCTTC
TRBJ2-7,TRBD2,NA,TRBV10-3,CAISSGGAFYEQYF,TGTGCCATCTCAAGCGGGGGGGCCTTTTACGAGCAGTACTTC
TRBJ2-5,NA,few,TRBV5-1,CASSLSGEETQYF,TGCGCCAGCAGCTTGTCCGGCGAAGAGACCCAGTACTTC
TRBJ1-3,TRBD1,many,TRBV4-2,CASSHGDRSSGNTIYF,TGTGCCAGCAGCCATGGGGACAGGAGCTCTGGAAACACCATATATTTT
TRBJ1-2,NA,few,TRBV4-2,CASSQDFRGLYGYTF,TGTGCCAGCAGCCAAGATTTCCGGGGACTCTATGGCTACACCTTC
TRBJ1-2,NA,NA,TRBV6-5,CASSYPFYGENYGYTF,TGTGCCAGCAGTTACCCCTTTTACGGGGAGAACTATGGCTACACCTTC
TRBJ1-1,NA,few,TRBV7-9,CASSLVGGLDTEAFF,TGTGCCAGCAGCTTAGTCGGTGGTTTAGACACTGAAGCTTTCTTT
TRBJ1-5,NA,NA,TRBV19,CASNLGVLSNQPQHF,TGTGCCAGTAACTTAGGGGTATTGAGCAATCAGCCCCAGCATTTT
TRBJ2-3,NA,few,TRBV11-2,CASTLASTDTQYF,TGTGCCAGCACCCTTGCTAGCACAGATACGCAGTATTTT
TRBJ1-1,NA,many,TRBV7-9,CASTRYDEAFF,TGTGCCAGCACGCGTTACGACGAAGCTTTCTTT
TRBJ2-1,TRBD2,medium-sized,TRBV29-1,CSVLGLAGGSSYNEQFF,TGCAGCGTTTTAGGGCTAGCGGGGGGAAGCTCCTACAATGAGCAGTTCTTC
TRBJ1-1,NA,NA,TRBV9,CASSVGGRVTEAFF,TGTGCCAGCAGCGTAGGGGGACGGGTCACTGAAGCTTTCTTT
TRBJ2-2,NA,few,TRBV10-3,CAIKNTRDKNTGELFF,TGTGCCATCAAGAATACCCGGGACAAGAACACCGGGGAGCTGTTTTTT
TRBJ1-5,NA,many,TRBV6-5,CASSTGHNQPQHF,TGTGCCAGCAGCACGGGACACAATCAGCCCCAGCATTTT
TRBJ2-3,NA,few,TRBV10-3,CAISETGTRSQYF,TGTGCCATCAGTGAGACCGGGACTCGGTCGCAGTATTTT
TRBJ1-1,NA,few,TRBV6-5,CASSLKHPNTEAFF,TGTGCCAGCAGTCTCAAACACCCTAACACTGAAGCTTTCTTT
TRBJ1-1,NA,medium-sized,TRBV20-1,CSARDLFGHLNTEAFF,TGCAGTGCTAGAGATCTTTTTGGGCACCTGAACACTGAAGCTTTCTTT
TRBJ2-7,NA,many,TRBV20-1,CSATEGGYEQYF,TGCAGTGCTACCGAGGGCGGTTACGAGCAGTACTTC
TRBJ1-3,TRBD1,NA,TRBV20-1,CSAWDRGLGNTIYF,TGCAGTGCCTGGGACAGGGGGCTGGGAAACACCATATATTTT
TRBJ2-6,TRBD2,NA,TRBV9,CASAGGGRGVLTF,TGTGCCTCAGCGGGAGGGGGCAGGGGCGTCCTGACTTTC
TRBJ1-1,TRBD1,NA,TRBV7-3,CASSSTGGNTEAFF,TGTGCCAGCAGCTCGACAGGGGGGAACACTGAAGCTTTCTTC
TRBJ2-3,NA,NA,TRBV20-1,CSASYDPLVGDYTDTQYF,TGCAGTGCTAGTTATGATCCCCTAGTCGGGGATTACACAGATACGCAGTATTTT
TRBJ2-5,TRBD2,NA,TRBV20-1,CSAFSGDGQETQYF,TGCAGTGCTTTTAGCGGGGACGGTCAAGAGACCCAGTACTTC
TRBJ1-6,TRBD1,few,TRBV2,CASSRTGDSPLHF,TGTGCCAGCAGTAGGACAGGGGATTCACCCCTCCACTTT
TRBJ2-3,NA,many,TRBV4-1,CASSQISGSTDTQYF,TGCGCCAGCAGCCAAATATCCGGATCCACAGATACGCAGTATTTT
TRBJ2-3,TRBD1,few,TRBV24-1,CATSDLGQGTDTQYF,TGTGCCACCAGTGATTTGGGACAGGGCACAGATACGCAGTATTTT
TRBJ2-2,NA,few,TRBV7-2,CASSLAGTAGTGELFF,TGTGCCAGCAGCTTAGCCGGGACGGCTGGCACCGGGGAGCTGTTTTTT
TRBJ2-7,TRBD1,NA,TRBV5-6,CASSWDRGPSYEQYF,TGTGCCAGCAGCTGGGACAGGGGGCCCTCCTACGAGCAGTACTTC
TRBJ2-7,NA,few,TRBV7-8,CASSLWGVGPYEQYF,TGTGCCAGCAGCCTCTGGGGGGTTGGACCCTACGAGCAGTACTTC
TRBJ2-7,TRBD1,NA,TRBV7-2,CASSFVGTAYEQYF,TGTGCCAGCAGCTTCGTAGGGACAGCCTACGAGCAGTACTTC
TRBJ1-2,NA,NA,TRBV9,CASSEWRGYYGYTF,TGTGCCAGCAGCGAATGGCGGGGATACTATGGCTACACCTTC